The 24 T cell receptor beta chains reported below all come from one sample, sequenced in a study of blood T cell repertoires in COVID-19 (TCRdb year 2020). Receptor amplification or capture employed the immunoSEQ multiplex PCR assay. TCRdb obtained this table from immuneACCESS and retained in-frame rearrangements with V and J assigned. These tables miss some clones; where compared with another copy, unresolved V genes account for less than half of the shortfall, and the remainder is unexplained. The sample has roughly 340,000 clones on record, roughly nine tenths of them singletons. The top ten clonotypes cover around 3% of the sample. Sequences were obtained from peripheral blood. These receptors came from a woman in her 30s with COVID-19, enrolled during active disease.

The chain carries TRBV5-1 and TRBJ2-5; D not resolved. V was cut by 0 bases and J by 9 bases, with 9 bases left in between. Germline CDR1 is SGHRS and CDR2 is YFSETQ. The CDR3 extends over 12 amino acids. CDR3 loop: CASSLGAPPQYF. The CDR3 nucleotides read TGCGCCAGCAGCTTGGGGGCCCCCCCCCAGTACTTC.

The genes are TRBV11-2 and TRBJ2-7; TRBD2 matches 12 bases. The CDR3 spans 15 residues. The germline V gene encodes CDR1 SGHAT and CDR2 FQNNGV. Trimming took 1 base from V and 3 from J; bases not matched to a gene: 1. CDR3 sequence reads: CASSLASGRDYEQYV. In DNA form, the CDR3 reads TGTGCCAGCAGCTTAGCTAGCGGGAGGGACTACGAGCAGTACGTC.

CDR3 region: CASSQETGGRETNEKLFF. The CDR3 region has the DNA TGCGCCAGCAGCCAAGAGACTGGGGGCCGGGAAACTAATGAAAAACTGTTTTTT. The chain carries TRBV4-1 and TRBJ1-4; D may be TRBD1 (6 bases). Germline V gene data show CDR1 as MGHRA and CDR2 as YSYEKL. V was trimmed by 0 bases and J by 1 base, leaving 15 bases between them. The CDR3 totals 18 residues.

The DNA of the CDR3 is TGTGCCAGTAGTTCTAGTTTGGAGACCCAGTACTTC. Translation gives CASSSSLETQYF. The chain uses TRBV19 and TRBJ2-5; no clear D gene. The germline gives CDR1 LNHDA, CDR2 SQIVND (reference sequence). V lost 5 bases and J lost 5, with 9 bases in between. CDR3 length: 12 amino acids.

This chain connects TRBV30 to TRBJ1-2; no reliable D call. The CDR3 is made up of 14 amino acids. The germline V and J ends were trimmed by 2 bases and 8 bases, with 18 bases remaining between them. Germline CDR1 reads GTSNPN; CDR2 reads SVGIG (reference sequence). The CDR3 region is CAWSFTGPRRGYTF. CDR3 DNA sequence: TGTGCCTGGAGTTTTACCGGGCCTCGGAGGGGCTACACCTTC.

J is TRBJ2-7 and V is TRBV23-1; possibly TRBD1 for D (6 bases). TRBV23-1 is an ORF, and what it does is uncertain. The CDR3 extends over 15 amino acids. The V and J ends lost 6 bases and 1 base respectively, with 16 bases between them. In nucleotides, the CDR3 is TGCGCCAGCAGACGAAACAGGGCTAGATCCTACGAGCAGTACTTC. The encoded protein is CASRRNRARSYEQYF.

This CDR3 is CASSRTGGLAERGEQFF. The CDR3 nucleotides are TGCGCCAGCAGCCGAACGGGAGGACTAGCGGAAAGGGGTGAGCAGTTCTTC. The rearrangement joins TRBV4-1 to TRBJ2-1; 10 positions match TRBD2. Germline lookup yields CDR1 MGHRA and CDR2 YSYEKL. This CDR3 comprises 17 residues. The trim removed 4 bases at V and 9 bases at J, leaving 15 bases unmatched.

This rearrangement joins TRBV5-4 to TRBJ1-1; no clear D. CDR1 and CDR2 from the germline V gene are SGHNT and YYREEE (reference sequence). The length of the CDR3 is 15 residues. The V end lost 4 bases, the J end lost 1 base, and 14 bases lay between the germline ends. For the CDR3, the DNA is TGTGCCAGCAGCAAAAGCGGGAGTCCGAACACTGAAGCTTTCTTT. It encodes CASSKSGSPNTEAFF.

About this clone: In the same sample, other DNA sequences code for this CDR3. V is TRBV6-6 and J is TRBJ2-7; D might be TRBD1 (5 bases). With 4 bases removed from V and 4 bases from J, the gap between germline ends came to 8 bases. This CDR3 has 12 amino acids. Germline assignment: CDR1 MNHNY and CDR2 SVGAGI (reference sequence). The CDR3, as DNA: TGTGCCAGCAGTTTAACAGGTTACGAGCAGTACGTC. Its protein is CASSLTGYEQYV.

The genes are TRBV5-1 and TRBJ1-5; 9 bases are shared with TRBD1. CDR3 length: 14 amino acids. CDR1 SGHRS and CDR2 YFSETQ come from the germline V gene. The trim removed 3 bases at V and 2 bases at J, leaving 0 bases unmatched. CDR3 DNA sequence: TGCGCCAGCAGCTGGACAGGGGGCAATCAGCCCCAGCATTTT. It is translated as CASSWTGGNQPQHF.

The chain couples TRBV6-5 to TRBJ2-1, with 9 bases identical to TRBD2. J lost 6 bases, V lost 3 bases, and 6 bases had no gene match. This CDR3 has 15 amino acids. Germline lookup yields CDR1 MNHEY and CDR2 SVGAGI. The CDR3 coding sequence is TGTGCCAGCAGTTATTCGGCTAGCGGGATCAATGAGCAGTTCTTC. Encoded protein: CASSYSASGINEQFF.

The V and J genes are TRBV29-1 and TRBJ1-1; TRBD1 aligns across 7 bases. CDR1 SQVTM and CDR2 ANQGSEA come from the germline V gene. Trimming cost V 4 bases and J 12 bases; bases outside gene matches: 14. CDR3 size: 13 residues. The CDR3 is CSVAPQGGGTTFF. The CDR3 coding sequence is TGCAGCGTTGCACCTCAGGGGGGTGGGACGACTTTCTTT.

In DNA form, the CDR3 reads TGCGCCAGCAGCCAACTCGGGATTAGCACAGATACGCAGTATTTT. This sequence encodes CASSQLGISTDTQYF. The rearrangement links TRBV4-1 to TRBJ2-3, with TRBD2 as a possible D gene (5 bases). V lost 2 bases, J lost 0 bases, and 9 bases lay in between. CDR1 and CDR2 (germline): MGHRA, YSYEKL. The CDR3 runs to 15 residues.

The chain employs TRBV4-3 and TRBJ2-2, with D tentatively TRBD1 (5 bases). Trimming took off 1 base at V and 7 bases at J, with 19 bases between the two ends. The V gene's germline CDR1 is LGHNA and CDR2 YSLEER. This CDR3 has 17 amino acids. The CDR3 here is CASSQVPWQGNDGELFF. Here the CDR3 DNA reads TGCGCCAGCAGCCAAGTCCCGTGGCAGGGAAATGACGGGGAGCTGTTTTTT.

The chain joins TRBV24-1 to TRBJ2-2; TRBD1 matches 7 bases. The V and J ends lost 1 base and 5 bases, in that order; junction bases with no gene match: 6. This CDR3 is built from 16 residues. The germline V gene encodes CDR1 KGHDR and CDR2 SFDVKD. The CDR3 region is CATSDLWTGSTGELFF. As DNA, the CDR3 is TGTGCCACCAGTGATTTATGGACAGGCAGTACCGGGGAGCTGTTTTTT.

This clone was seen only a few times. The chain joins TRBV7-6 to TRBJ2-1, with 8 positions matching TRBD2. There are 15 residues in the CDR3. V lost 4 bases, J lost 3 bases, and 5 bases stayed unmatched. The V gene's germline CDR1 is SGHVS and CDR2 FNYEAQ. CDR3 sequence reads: CASSSKTSVYNEQFF. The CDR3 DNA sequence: TGTGCCAGCAGCTCGAAGACTAGCGTCTACAATGAGCAGTTCTTC.

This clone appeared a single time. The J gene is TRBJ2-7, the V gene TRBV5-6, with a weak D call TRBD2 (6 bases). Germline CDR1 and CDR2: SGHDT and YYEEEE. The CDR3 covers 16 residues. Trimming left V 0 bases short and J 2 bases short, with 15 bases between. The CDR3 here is CASSLAGTPAAYEQYV. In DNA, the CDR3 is TGTGCCAGCAGCTTGGCCGGGACTCCCGCTGCCTACGAGCAGTACGTC.

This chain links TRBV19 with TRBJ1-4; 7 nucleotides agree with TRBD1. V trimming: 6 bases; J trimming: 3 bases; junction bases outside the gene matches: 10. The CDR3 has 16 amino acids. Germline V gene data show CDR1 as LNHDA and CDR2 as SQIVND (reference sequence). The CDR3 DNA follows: TGTGCCAGTAGCCGACAGGGTATATTGGCTAATGAAAAACTGTTTTTT. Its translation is CASSRQGILANEKLFF.

CDR3 region: CASRTDRASNQPQHF. Here the CDR3 DNA reads TGTGCCAGCAGGACGGACAGGGCCAGCAATCAGCCCCAGCATTTT. This chain connects TRBV2 to TRBJ1-5, with 8 bases matching TRBD1. The germline V gene has CDR1 SNHLY and CDR2 FYNNEI. This CDR3 is built from 15 residues. The trim removed 6 bases at V and 1 base at J, leaving 5 bases unmatched.

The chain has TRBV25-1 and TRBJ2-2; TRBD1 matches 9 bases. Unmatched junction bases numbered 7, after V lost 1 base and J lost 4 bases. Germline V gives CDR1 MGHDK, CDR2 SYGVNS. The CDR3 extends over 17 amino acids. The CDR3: CASSEWGQGGSTGELFF. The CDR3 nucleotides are TGTGCCAGCAGTGAATGGGGACAGGGCGGAAGCACCGGGGAGCTGTTTTTT.

The CDR3 loop reads CASSLRWGLAGGNEQFF. CDR3 in DNA: TGTGCCAGCAGCTTAAGGTGGGGACTAGCGGGAGGGAATGAGCAGTTCTTC. V usage is TRBV7-6 and J usage is TRBJ2-1, with 16 bases aligning to TRBD2. The CDR3 is made up of 17 amino acids. J lost 7 bases, V lost 2 bases, and 5 bases had no gene match. Germline V CDR1 and CDR2: SGHVS, FNYEAQ.

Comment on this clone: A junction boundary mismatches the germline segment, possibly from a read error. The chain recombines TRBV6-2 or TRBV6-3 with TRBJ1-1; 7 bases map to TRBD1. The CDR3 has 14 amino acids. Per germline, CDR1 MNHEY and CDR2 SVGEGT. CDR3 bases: TGTGCCAGCAGTTACCAGGGACAGTCGACTGTAGCTTTCTTT. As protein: CASSYQGQSTVAFF.

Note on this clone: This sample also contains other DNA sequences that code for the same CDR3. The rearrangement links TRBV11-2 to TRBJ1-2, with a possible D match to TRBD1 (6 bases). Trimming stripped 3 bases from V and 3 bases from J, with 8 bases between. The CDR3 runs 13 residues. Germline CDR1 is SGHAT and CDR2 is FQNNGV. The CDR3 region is CASSLDRYYGYTF. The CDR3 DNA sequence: TGTGCCAGCAGCTTGGACAGATACTATGGCTACACCTTC.

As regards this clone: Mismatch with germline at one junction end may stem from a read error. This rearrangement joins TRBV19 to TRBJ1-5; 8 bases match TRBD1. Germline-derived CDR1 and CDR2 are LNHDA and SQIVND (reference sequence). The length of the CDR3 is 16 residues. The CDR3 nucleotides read TGTGCCAGTAGTGCAACCGGGACAGGTCTAGATCATCCCCAGCATTTT. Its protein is CASSATGTGLDHPQHF.